The 8 T cell receptor beta chains listed next were all sequenced from one sample in a study of blood T cell repertoires in COVID-19. Sequencing used immunoSEQ multiplex PCR; TCRdb keeps in-frame clones, though not all of them. The sample yields approximately 250,000 clones, 84% seen once. Sample: peripheral blood. Receptors originate from a human donor in a cohort sampled during active COVID-19.

V gene TRBV2 combines with J gene TRBJ1-6; D call uncertain. Trimming stripped 2 bases from V and 2 bases from J, with 10 bases between. CDR1 is SNHLY, CDR2 FYNNEI, per germline. The CDR3 is 16 residues long. CDR3 DNA: TGTGCCAGCAGTGAAAAGCAGGCTACCTATAATTCACCCCTCCACTTT. Amino acids: CASSEKQATYNSPLHF.

The chain carries TRBV18 and TRBJ1-2, with D maybe TRBD1 (5 bases). There are 13 residues in the CDR3. The V gene lost 6 bases and the J gene lost 5 bases, with 13 bases spanning the gap. The germline CDR1 and CDR2 sequences are KGHSH and LQKENI. CDR3 loop: CASSQGRSYGYTF. The CDR3 region has the DNA TGTGCCAGCTCTCAGGGCCGTAGTTATGGCTACACCTTC.

In nucleotides, the CDR3 is TGTGCCAGCAGCCATCAGGTTGTACTGAGTAGGGAGCTGTTTTTT. The encoded protein is CASSHQVVLSRELFF. The J gene is TRBJ2-2, the V gene TRBV28; D is unresolved. Germline loops: CDR1 MDHEN, CDR2 SYDVKM. The CDR3 runs 15 residues. Between the trimmed V and J ends, which lost 6 bases and 9 bases, there was a span of 20 bases.

The rearrangement joins TRBV18 to TRBJ2-1; 10 bases agree with TRBD1. The CDR3 spans 16 residues. CDR1 is KGHSH and CDR2 is LQKENI in the germline V gene. The V and J ends lost 3 bases and 7 bases, in that order; junction bases with no gene match: 9. The CDR3 DNA follows: TGTGCCAGCTCACCGGCGGGACAGGGGAGGAATAATGAGCAGTTCTTC. This codes for CASSPAGQGRNNEQFF.

The chain employs TRBV5-1 and TRBJ1-1; a weak D match, TRBD1 (5 bases). V was trimmed by 0 bases and J by 5 bases, leaving 8 bases between them. The CDR3 runs 13 residues. Germline V CDR1 and CDR2: SGHRS, YFSETQ. In DNA, the CDR3 is TGCGCCAGCAGCTTGGTGTCAGGGACTGAAGCTTTCTTT. This codes for CASSLVSGTEAFF.

The V and J genes are TRBV29-1 and TRBJ2-7; D might be TRBD1 (6 bases). Germline CDR1 SQVTM, CDR2 ANQGSEA. V lost 5 bases and J 0 bases, leaving 14 bases between the germline ends. This CDR3 is 14 amino acids long. The CDR3 DNA sequence: TGCAGCGTTAGGACAGTTGAATACTCCTACGAGCAGTACTTC. It yields the protein CSVRTVEYSYEQYF.

This sequence joins TRBV7-2 and TRBJ2-1; 14 bases map to TRBD2. After removal of 7 bases from V and 8 bases from J, the junction contained 16 bases not matched to a gene. From germline, CDR1 is SGHTA and CDR2 FQGNSA. The CDR3 has 18 residues. The CDR3: CASIPSRTSGGSGYEQFF. The CDR3 region has the DNA TGTGCCAGCATCCCGAGTAGGACTAGCGGGGGGTCGGGCTATGAGCAGTTCTTC.

The chain is built from TRBV6-5 and TRBJ1-1; 7 bases map to TRBD1. The CDR3 is 14 residues long. The trim removed 11 bases at V and 2 bases at J, leaving 11 bases unmatched. Germline V CDR1 and CDR2: MNHEY, SVGAGI. Here the CDR3 DNA reads TGTGCCGCCGGGACAGAGATTTCAAACACTGAAGCTTTCTTT. Residues: CAAGTEISNTEAFF.